The rows below give T cell receptor beta chains drawn from one sample of a study of shared clonotypes between healthy human individuals. Sequenced by immunoSEQ multiplex PCR; TCRdb stores in-frame clones only, minus some. The sample shows hundreds of thousands of clones, around 81% of them seen only once. Input material: PBMCs. The receptors were gathered from a middle-aged woman in good health. Some clones in this sample may be carry-over from other donors' samples. Each CDR3 is given with its conserved first and last residue. A D gene is named only where the DNA matches it firmly. Clone sizes are given selectively: once, few, many, or a class where the clone is expanded.

CDR3: CASSLLVEQYF
DNA: TGTGCCAGCAGTTTACTTGTCGAGCAGTACTTC
size: .
V: TRBV2
J: TRBJ2-7
D: .

CDR3: CASSQDLREYTGELFF
DNA: TGCGCCAGCAGCCAAGACTTGCGGGAGTACACCGGGGAGCTGTTTTTT
size: .
V: TRBV4-3
J: TRBJ2-2
D: TRBD2

CDR3: CASSPRTGELEQYF
DNA: TGTGCCAGCAGCCCGCGGACTGGAGAACTCGAGCAGTACTTC
size: .
V: TRBV11-2
J: TRBJ2-7
D: .

CDR3: CAISESRYRQDNSPLHF
DNA: TGTGCCATCAGTGAGTCGAGATATCGACAGGATAATTCACCCCTCCACTTT
size: .
V: TRBV10-3
J: TRBJ1-6
D: .

CDR3: CTGTAPGAQYF
DNA: TGCACCGGGACAGCGCCAGGGGCCCAGTACTTC
size: .
V: TRBV29-1
J: TRBJ2-5
D: TRBD1

CDR3: CASSLGLAEETQYF
DNA: TGTGCCAGCAGCTTGGGACTAGCGGAAGAGACCCAGTACTTC
size: .
V: TRBV11-2
J: TRBJ2-5
D: TRBD2

CDR3: CASKLPGQGPYEQYF
DNA: TGTGCCAGCAAATTGCCGGGACAGGGCCCCTACGAGCAGTACTTC
size: .
V: TRBV27
J: TRBJ2-7
D: TRBD1

CDR3: CSAGRGQGAFF
DNA: TGCAGTGCGGGTCGGGGCCAGGGAGCTTTCTTT
size: few
V: TRBV20-1
J: TRBJ1-1
D: .

CDR3: CASSWTGTQETQYF
DNA: TGTGCCAGCAGCTGGACAGGGACTCAAGAGACCCAGTACTTC
size: .
V: TRBV11-1
J: TRBJ2-5
D: TRBD1

CDR3: CASSLDFGQTYNEQFF
DNA: TGTGCCAGCAGCTTAGATTTTGGGCAAACCTACAATGAGCAGTTCTTC
size: once
V: TRBV13
J: TRBJ2-1
D: .

CDR3: CASSVHVGELFF
DNA: TGTGCCAGCAGCGTTCATGTTGGGGAGCTGTTTTTT
size: .
V: TRBV9
J: TRBJ2-2
D: .

CDR3: CASSEYTEAFF
DNA: TGTGCCAGCAGTGAATACACTGAAGCTTTCTTT
size: few
V: TRBV2
J: TRBJ1-1
D: .

CDR3: CASSPGREDNQPQHF
DNA: TGCGCCAGCAGCCCCGGGAGGGAGGACAATCAGCCCCAGCATTTT
size: .
V: TRBV4-3
J: TRBJ1-5
D: .

CDR3: CASSPREGEQFF
DNA: TGTGCCAGCTCACCAAGGGAGGGTGAGCAGTTCTTC
size: .
V: TRBV18
J: TRBJ2-1
D: TRBD2

CDR3: CASSPFPPGEGYEQYF
DNA: TGTGCCAGCTCACCATTTCCCCCAGGGGAGGGCTACGAGCAGTACTTC
size: .
V: TRBV18
J: TRBJ2-7
D: .

CDR3: CTSRSGTDTGELLF
DNA: TGTACCAGCAGGTCAGGGACGGACACCGGGGAGCTGCTTTTT
size: .
V: TRBV6-6
J: TRBJ2-2
D: .

CDR3: CASSLGQGREQYF
DNA: TGTGCCAGCAGCTTAGGACAGGGACGCGAGCAGTACTTC
size: .
V: TRBV7-9
J: TRBJ2-7
D: TRBD1

CDR3: CASRQTGASNQPQHF
DNA: TGTGCCAGCAGACAAACAGGGGCTAGCAATCAGCCCCAGCATTTT
size: .
V: TRBV6-6
J: TRBJ1-5
D: TRBD1

CDR3: CASSFRQEETQYF
DNA: TGTGCCAGCAGCTTCAGGCAGGAAGAGACCCAGTACTTC
size: .
V: TRBV7-9
J: TRBJ2-5
D: .

CDR3: CASSLNPTGTGANVLTF
DNA: TGTGCCAGCAGCTTAAACCCAACAGGGACTGGGGCCAACGTCCTGACTTTC
size: .
V: TRBV7-3
J: TRBJ2-6
D: .

CDR3: CASSPTPSGANVLTF
DNA: TGTGCCAGCTCACCGACACCATCTGGGGCCAACGTCCTGACTTTC
size: .
V: TRBV18
J: TRBJ2-6
D: .

CDR3: CARQTPRVDRGRAEAFF
DNA: TGTGCCAGGCAAACCCCTCGAGTGGACAGGGGCAGGGCTGAAGCTTTCTTT
size: .
V: TRBV27
J: TRBJ1-1
D: TRBD1

CDR3: CASSFGDWEDEKLFF
DNA: TGTGCCAGCAGCTTTGGGGACTGGGAGGATGAAAAACTGTTTTTT
size: few
V: TRBV11-2
J: TRBJ1-4
D: .

CDR3: CASSYGDRGYEQYF
DNA: TGTGCCAGCAGTTACGGAGACAGGGGATACGAGCAGTACTTC
size: .
V: TRBV6-5
J: TRBJ2-7
D: TRBD1

CDR3: CAWSRGDRGEQYF
DNA: TGTGCCTGGAGTAGGGGGGACAGGGGCGAGCAGTACTTC
size: once
V: TRBV30
J: TRBJ2-7
D: TRBD1

CDR3: CASSSAGGTQYF
DNA: TGTGCCAGCAGCTCCGCCGGTGGTACGCAGTATTTT
size: .
V: TRBV7-2
J: TRBJ2-3
D: .

CDR3: CASSQYRQGVNTEAFF
DNA: TGCGCCAGCAGCCAATATCGACAGGGGGTGAACACTGAAGCTTTCTTT
size: .
V: TRBV4-3
J: TRBJ1-1
D: TRBD1

CDR3: CGQRDRSYNEQFF
DNA: TGTGGCCAACGGGACAGATCTTACAATGAGCAGTTCTTC
size: .
V: TRBV6-7
J: TRBJ2-1
D: TRBD1

CDR3: CASSLEGFSMGYTF
DNA: TGTGCCAGCAGCTTAGAGGGTTTCTCGATGGGCTACACCTTC
size: .
V: TRBV5-4
J: TRBJ1-2
D: .

CDR3: CASSLDPPWHRLYYGYTF
DNA: TGTGCCAGCAGCTTAGACCCACCGTGGCACCGCCTATACTATGGCTACACCTTC
size: .
V: TRBV7-2
J: TRBJ1-2
D: .

CDR3: CASSSDSTYGYTF
DNA: TGCGCCAGCAGCTCAGACAGCACGTATGGCTACACCTTC
size: .
V: TRBV5-1
J: TRBJ1-2
D: .

CDR3: CASRVGGEQYF
DNA: TGTGCCAGTAGAGTAGGCGGCGAGCAGTACTTC
size: .
V: TRBV19
J: TRBJ2-7
D: .

CDR3: CASSRDRAGGSSYEQYF
DNA: TGCGCCAGCAGCCGCGACAGGGCTGGCGGAAGCTCCTACGAGCAGTACTTC
size: .
V: TRBV5-1
J: TRBJ2-7
D: TRBD1

CDR3: CAWQGGGTEAFF
DNA: TGTGCCTGGCAGGGTGGGGGCACTGAAGCTTTCTTT
size: few
V: TRBV30
J: TRBJ1-1
D: .

CDR3: CASSMGRGQGDNQPQHF
DNA: TGTGCCAGTAGTATGGGCAGGGGGCAAGGGGACAATCAGCCCCAGCATTTT
size: .
V: TRBV19
J: TRBJ1-5
D: TRBD1